These T cell receptor beta chains were read from a single sample in a study of T cell repertoires in ileal Crohn's disease. The table came from immunoSEQ multiplex PCR; TCRdb's copy has only in-frame clones and leaves some out. This repertoire shows roughly 10,000 clones, 87% found once; its top ten account for over 7.5%. The sequenced sample consisted of ileal tissue. These receptors originate from an adult with Crohn's disease. Each CDR3 is given with its conserved first and last residue.

v_gene	CDR3aa
TRBV12-5	CASGSLGLAGEQYF
TRBV27	CASSLSGGLGYTF
TRBV2	CASSERVGGETQYF
TRBV11-1	CASSSPGQNGVLEAFF
TRBV7-9	CASSPEPGTGINEQFF
TRBV19	CASSGRRETQYF
TRBV5-1	CASRVSGANVLTF
TRBV7-2	CASSLAQHRDTQYF
TRBV2	CASSLQLQGANTF
TRBV7-9	CASSSPYTQYF
TRBV7-8	CASSLGAQVEAKWYQPQHF
TRBV19	CASSITTSGSGEQFF
TRBV5-6	CASSLQGGQPQHF
TRBV30	CAWSRPGRRNTEAFF
TRBV19	CASSMIQGASGYTF
TRBV5-6	CASSLVQYEQYF
TRBV7-9	CASSLGQGNTEAFF
TRBV21-1	CASFPPRDTGRLYGYTF
TRBV18	CASSPGTNNQPQHF
TRBV12-5	CASGLVGTSGANVLTF
TRBV5-4	CASSSGSAGTGHNEQFF
TRBV7-9	CASSAQGAGNQPQHF
TRBV7-2	CASSLRGLAGGEGEQFF
TRBV18	CASSPIRGHGNEKLFF
TRBV11-2	CASSLGLYTEAFF
TRBV4-1	CASSRNSGISNTEAFF
TRBV5-5	CASSASPGHSGNTIYF
TRBV7-9	CASTSGYGYTF
TRBV18	CASSPPPTPRRTDTQYF
TRBV5-4	CASSYLAGGGTDTQYF
TRBV11-2	CASSLDSGSSGANVLTF
TRBV30	CAWSTGTENSPLHF
TRBV18	CASSPPGATNEKLFF
TRBV19	CASTHRRTGGGTDTQYF
TRBV30	CAWKWTEAFF
TRBV11-2	CASSLVETSPQHF
TRBV7-9	CASSFTGREETQYF
TRBV30	CAWRLARMNTEAFF
TRBV28	CASSLPGGVVGGELFF
TRBV29-1	CSVVGLSGTFNGYTF
TRBV6-5	CASRPGTSGYNEQFF
TRBV18	CASSSLSGRQYF
TRBV28	CAHGLAGNNEQFF
TRBV6-5	CASRFRQSGYEAFF
TRBV4-3	CASSQAASGTYNEQFF